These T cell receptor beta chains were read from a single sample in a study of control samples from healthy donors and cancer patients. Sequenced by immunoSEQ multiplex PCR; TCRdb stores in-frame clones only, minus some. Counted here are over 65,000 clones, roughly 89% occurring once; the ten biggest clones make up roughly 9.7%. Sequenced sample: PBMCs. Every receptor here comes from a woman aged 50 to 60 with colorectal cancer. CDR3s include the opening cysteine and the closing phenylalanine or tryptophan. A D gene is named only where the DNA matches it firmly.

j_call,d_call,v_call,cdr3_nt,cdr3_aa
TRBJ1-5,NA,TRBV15,TGTGCCACCAGGTTTCCAAATCAGCCCCAGCATTTT,CATRFPNQPQHF
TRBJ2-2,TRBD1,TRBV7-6,TGTGCCAGCAGTCCAGGGGGCGCGAGCACCGGGGAGCTGTTTTTT,CASSPGGASTGELFF
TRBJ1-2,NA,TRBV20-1,TGCAGTGCTACCCCGGGCGGCTACACCTTC,CSATPGGYTF
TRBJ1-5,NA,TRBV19,NA,CASTSGFQPQHF
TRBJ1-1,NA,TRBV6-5,TGTGCCAGCAGTTCTGGACCGGCGTGGATAGGGGTAGGAGCTTTCTTT,CASSSGPAWIGVGAFF
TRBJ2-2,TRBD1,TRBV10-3,TGTGCCATTACCACGGGACAGGGGGCAGGAGGTTGGAACACCGGGGAGCTGTTTTTT,CAITTGQGAGGWNTGELFF
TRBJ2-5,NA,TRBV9,TGTGCCAGCAGCGCACAGGGCCTGGAGACCCAGTACTTC,CASSAQGLETQYF
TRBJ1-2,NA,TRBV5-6,TGTGCCAGCAGCTTGAGGCAGGGAGATGGCTACACCTTC,CASSLRQGDGYTF
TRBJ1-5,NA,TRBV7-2,TGTGCCAGCAGCTTAGGGACTCGCCTCAATCAGCCCCAGCATTTT,CASSLGTRLNQPQHF
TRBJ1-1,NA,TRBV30,TGTGCCTGGAGTGGCCCAGGGCCTGAAGCTTTCTTT,CAWSGPGPEAFF
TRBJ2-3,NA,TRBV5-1,TGCGCCAGCAGCTTAACTCCAGGAATCCTGGCCACAGATACGCAGTATTTT,CASSLTPGILATDTQYF
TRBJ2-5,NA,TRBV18,TGTGCCAGCTCACCAAGGCGCGGGAAAGAGACCCAGTACTTC,CASSPRRGKETQYF